This TCR beta chain was identified during a study of regulatory and conventional T cells in RAG deficiency. Study findings and constraints: Shorter CDR3s in all patient subsets; >80% Treg-Tconv overlap in Omenn.

Genomic DNA came from blood conventional CD4+ T cells gated CD25-low CD127-high. Note on this clone: What it recognizes is unknown.

Germline V lookup: CDR1 GTSNPN, CDR2 SVGIG (reference sequence). The CDR3 runs 14 residues. V gave up 0 bases and J gave up 2 bases, with 11 bases separating them. Data came from immunoSEQ multiplex PCR; TCRdb stores just in-frame clones and leaves some out. The repertoire holds roughly 45,000 clones, with more than 80% as singletons. Separately, the same data were catalogued under a study of regulatory T cells. In that study: The primer mix had 52 TRBV and 13 TRBJ primers.

The sample was CD4+ effector T cells sorted from blood. The sequence came from a human donor in good health. The chain uses TRBV30 and TRBJ2-7; D is perhaps TRBD1 (5 bases). CDR3 sequence reads: CAWSVRKQAYEQYF. The CDR3 coding sequence is TGTGCCTGGAGTGTACGGAAACAGGCCTACGAGCAGTACTTC.